Described below is a single T cell receptor beta chain sequence and its context. The source of the sample is a study of blood T cell repertoires in COVID-19. Generated by immunoSEQ multiplex PCR, the TCRdb table keeps only in-frame clones and is missing some. Here the sample spans a few hundred thousand clones, roughly 86% being singletons. Germline CDR1 SEHNR, CDR2 FQNEAQ (reference sequence). This CDR3 region has 13 residues. With V trimmed by 8 bases and J by 8 bases, 8 bases remained unmatched. The source of this sequence is a woman aged 25 to 45 who had recovered from COVID-19. This chain joins TRBV7-9 and TRBJ1-4; TRBD1 matches at 7 bases. Sequenced material: PBMCs or T cells enriched from blood (not recorded which). The CDR3 loop reads CASGHRQGEKLFF. The CDR3 coding sequence is TGTGCCAGCGGCCACCGACAGGGAGAAAAACTGTTTTTT. Full variable domain (remainder filled in from reference TRBV7-9 and TRBJ1-4): DTGVSQNPRHKITKRGQNVTFRCDPISEHNRLYWYRQTLGQGPEFLTYFQNEAQLEKSRLLSDRFSAERPKGSFSTLEIQRTEQGDSAMYLCASGHRQGEKLFFGSGTQLSVL.